Shown below are 31 T cell receptor beta chains from a single sample sequenced in a study of blood T cells in healthy people across ages. Next came a second PCR, run for about 7 to 11 cycles, which used a sample-barcoded 5' primer along with a J-beta primer mix. TCRdb re-called the 5' RACE reads with MiXCR, one entry per CDR3 protein. Of about a million distinct CDR3 sequences listed, roughly two fifths are singletons. The sample taken for sequencing was blood. The source is a man aged 18 to 29 in good health.

The V call is TRBV12-3 or TRBV12-4, the J call TRBJ2-7; D not certain. Trimming removed 6 bases from V and 0 bases from J, with 15 bases in between. The CDR3 has 15 amino acids. CDR3 nucleotides: TGTGCCAGCAGCCCTAGATGGGTGAACTCCTACGAGCAGTACTTC. Protein: CASSPRWVNSYEQYF.

This chain uses TRBV7-9 with TRBJ2-1; TRBD1 matches 7 bases. This CDR3 comprises 15 residues. V was pared by 7 bases and J by 8 bases, with 14 bases of the junction left unmatched. The germline V gene encodes CDR1 SEHNR and CDR2 FQNEAQ (reference sequence). Here the CDR3 DNA reads TGTGCCAGCAATTCAGCGGACAGGAAGGGGGATGAGCAGTTCTTC. This gives the protein CASNSADRKGDEQFF.

The chain recombines TRBV6-1 with TRBJ2-1, with TRBD1 as a possible D gene (6 bases). V was trimmed by 6 bases and J by 0 bases, leaving 18 bases between them. CDR3 length: 17 amino acids. In germline, CDR1 is MNHNS, CDR2 SASEGT. Here the CDR3 DNA reads TGTGCCAGCAGCCGAGGTGGAAGGGGGTACTCCTACAATGAGCAGTTCTTC. This translates into CASSRGGRGYSYNEQFF.

The V call is TRBV4-2, the J call TRBJ2-5; D may be TRBD2 (6 bases). The V gene lost 0 bases and the J gene lost 4 bases, with 12 bases spanning the gap. In germline, CDR1 is LGHNA, CDR2 YNFKEQ. This CDR3 contains 15 residues. The CDR3 reads CASSQDAGSRETQYF. The DNA for the CDR3 is TGTGCCAGCAGCCAAGATGCGGGAAGTAGAGAGACCCAGTACTTC.

As DNA, the CDR3 is TGCGCCAGCAGCCAAGCACTCCCGGACACTGAAGCTTTCTTT. Translating gives CASSQALPDTEAFF. V is TRBV4-3 and J is TRBJ1-1; D not resolved. Trimming left V 1 base short and J 3 bases short, with 9 bases between. Per the germline V gene, CDR1 is LGHNA and CDR2 is YSLEER. This CDR3 region has 14 residues.

Concerning this clonotype itself: Its ends do not fully match the called genes, so a read error is possible. The genes are TRBV3-1 and TRBJ1-3, with D possibly being TRBD1 (6 bases). Per germline, CDR1 LGHDT and CDR2 YNNKEL (reference sequence). The CDR3 has 18 residues. The CDR3 here is CASSQDYVRTEIGNTIYF. CDR3 in DNA: TGTGCCAGTAGCCAAGATTATGTCCGGACAGAAATTGGAAACACCATATATTTT.

This clonotype appeared once. The chain has TRBV28 and TRBJ2-7; D may match TRBD1 or TRBD2 (5 bases each). The germline V and J ends were trimmed by 5 bases and 0 bases, with 14 bases remaining between them. Germline assignment: CDR1 MDHEN and CDR2 SYDVKM. The length of the CDR3 is 15 residues. In DNA, the CDR3 is TGTGCCAGCAGTCGACAGCGACTATCCTCCTACGAGCAGTACTTC. Its translation is CASSRQRLSSYEQYF.

The V gene is TRBV7-2, the J gene TRBJ2-7; D gene ambiguous. Germline CDR1 reads SGHTA; CDR2 reads FQGNSA. The CDR3 loop spans 13 amino acids. The V end lost 1 base, the J end lost 2 bases, and 6 bases lay between the germline ends. Here the CDR3 DNA reads TGTGCCAGCAGCTTAGTAACGACCTACGAGCAGTACTTC. Amino acids: CASSLVTTYEQYF.

CDR3 amino acids: CAVGQGRLQNFRDTQYF. Written as DNA, the CDR3 is TGCGCGGTGGGACAGGGTAGGCTACAGAATTTCCGAGATACGCAGTATTTT. The rearrangement links TRBV20-1 to TRBJ2-3; 9 positions match TRBD1. The CDR3 consists of 17 residues. Germline assignment: CDR1 DFQATT and CDR2 SNEGSKA (reference sequence).

There are a few counts of this clonotype. V usage is TRBV7-9 and J usage is TRBJ2-7; the D gene is possibly TRBD2 (5 bases). V was cut by 5 bases and J by 7 bases, with 9 bases left in between. The germline V gene encodes CDR1 SEHNR and CDR2 FQNEAQ (reference sequence). The CDR3 loop spans 11 amino acids. In DNA, the CDR3 is TGTGCCAGCAGCAAAGCGGAGGAGCAGTACTTC. This sequence encodes CASSKAEEQYF.

V and J are TRBV28 and TRBJ2-1, with D maybe TRBD2 (6 bases). The CDR3 has 15 residues. CDR1 and CDR2 from the germline V gene are MDHEN and SYDVKM. V shed 7 bases and J shed 3 bases, with 16 bases lying between them. This CDR3 is CASTGGAERYNEQFF. The CDR3 DNA reads TGTGCCAGCACGGGCGGGGCAGAACGCTACAATGAGCAGTTCTTC.

As concerns this clonotype: Sequence at one end of the junction differs from germline and may be a read error. The genes are TRBV5-5 and TRBJ2-5; D is ambiguous. The germline gives CDR1 SGHKS, CDR2 YYEKEE (reference sequence). The CDR3 consists of 13 residues. CDR3 bases: TGTGCCAGCGGCTTAAGCTGGGAAGAGACCCAGTACTTC. Translation: CASGLSWEETQYF.

This clonotype was seen a few times. The V gene is TRBV27, the J gene TRBJ1-5; D may be TRBD1 (5 bases). V was pared by 2 bases and J by 4 bases, with 9 bases between. The V gene's germline CDR1 is MNHEY and CDR2 SMNVEV (reference sequence). The CDR3 contains 14 residues. The DNA for the CDR3 is TGTGCCAGCAGTTTACCGGGACCGAATCAGCCCCAGCATTTT. It specifies CASSLPGPNQPQHF.

This clonotype has just a few counts. The DNA of the CDR3 is TGTGCCATCAGTGAGTGGGCAGGGGGTAGCCGCTCCTACAATGAGCAGTTCTTC. It yields the protein CAISEWAGGSRSYNEQFF. V is TRBV10-3 and J is TRBJ2-1; 7 nucleotides agree with TRBD1. Per the germline V gene, CDR1 is ENHRY and CDR2 is SYGVKD. There are 18 residues in the CDR3. Losses at the gene ends were 1 base for V and 0 bases for J; bases not matched to a gene: 9.

V usage is TRBV28 and J usage is TRBJ1-2; D gene ambiguous. The V gene's germline CDR1 is MDHEN and CDR2 SYDVKM. The CDR3 is 12 residues long. Deletions cut 7 bases from V and 9 bases from J, with 15 bases between. The CDR3 DNA reads as TGTGCCAGCACTGATGGTCTCGGGAGCTACACCTTC. It specifies CASTDGLGSYTF.

This clonotype was seen at least ten times. The chain recombines TRBV27 with TRBJ2-1; D perhaps matches TRBD2 (5 bases). The CDR3 runs to 15 residues. The V and J ends lost 6 bases and 0 bases respectively, with 12 bases between them. Germline loops: CDR1 MNHEY, CDR2 SMNVEV (reference sequence). The CDR3, as DNA: TGTGCCAGCAGACCTACTAGTAGCTCCTACAATGAGCAGTTCTTC. Translation: CASRPTSSSYNEQFF.

This clonotype was seen once. Compared with germline, one end of the junction differs, possibly owing to a read error. The chain links TRBV25-1 to TRBJ1-2; 7 nucleotides match TRBD1. Germline CDR1 MGHDK, CDR2 SYGVNS. This CDR3 has 14 residues. The CDR3 coding sequence is TGTACCAGCAGTTCGAGGGGGCGCGGCTATGGCTACACCTTC. Translating it yields CTSSSRGRGYGYTF.

A few counts support this clonotype. V usage is TRBV12-3 or TRBV12-4 and J usage is TRBJ1-2; a possible D gene is TRBD1 (5 bases). This CDR3 is 13 amino acids long. V lost 2 bases and J 4 bases, leaving 8 bases between the germline ends. CDR3 in DNA: TGTGCCAGCAGTTTAAACGGGGGCTATGGCTACACCTTC. The encoded protein is CASSLNGGYGYTF.

In this sample, this clonotype turned up a few times. The rearrangement links TRBV24-1 to TRBJ1-1; D unclear. V shed 4 bases and J shed 10 bases, with 18 bases lying between them. The CDR3 covers 14 residues. Germline lookup yields CDR1 KGHDR and CDR2 SFDVKD. CDR3 protein: CATSDPPANWGAFF. The CDR3 bases are TGTGCCACCAGTGACCCCCCCGCGAATTGGGGAGCTTTCTTT.

This clonotype was counted between two and nine times. The chain couples TRBV6-5 to TRBJ1-1, with D unclear. CDR1 is MNHEY, CDR2 SVGAGI, per germline. With 0 bases removed from V and 1 base from J, the gap between germline ends came to 6 bases. The CDR3 has 14 amino acids. The CDR3 DNA is TGTGCCAGCAGTTACTCCGACACGAACACTGAAGCTTTCTTT. This gives the protein CASSYSDTNTEAFF.

The chain couples TRBV9 to TRBJ1-5; D unclear. Germline V gene sequence: CDR1 SGDLS, CDR2 YYNGEE. The length of the CDR3 is 15 residues. Between the trimmed V and J ends, which lost 0 bases and 3 bases, there was a span of 10 bases. This chain's CDR3 is CASSVGDQSNQPQHF. CDR3 DNA sequence: TGTGCCAGCAGCGTAGGTGACCAGTCCAATCAGCCCCAGCATTTT. Variable domain in full (rest from reference TRBV9 and TRBJ1-5): DSGVTQTPKHLITATGQRVTLRCSPRSGDLSVYWYQQSLDQGLQFLIQYYNGEERAKGNILERFSAQQFPDLHSELNLSSLELGDSALYFCASSVGDQSNQPQHFGDGTRLSIL.

The chain carries TRBV12-3 or TRBV12-4 and TRBJ2-2; tentatively, D is TRBD1 (5 bases). V lost 6 bases to trimming and J lost 7 bases, with 15 bases between them. The CDR3 is 14 residues long. DNA for the CDR3: TGTGCCAGCAGCCCCGACAGTCTCAACGGGGAGCTGTTTTTT. The encoded protein is CASSPDSLNGELFF.

The chain carries TRBV7-2 and TRBJ2-7; D is perhaps TRBD1 (5 bases). Trimming stripped 5 bases from V and 2 bases from J, with 22 bases between. Germline V gene sequence: CDR1 SGHTA, CDR2 FQGNSA. CDR3 length: 17 amino acids. The CDR3 reads CASSPFSAQGITYEQYF. The DNA for the CDR3 is TGTGCCAGCAGCCCCTTTTCGGCCCAGGGAATAACCTACGAGCAGTACTTC.

This chain uses TRBV20-1 with TRBJ1-5, with D maybe TRBD1 (6 bases). Germline V gene lookup returns CDR1 DFQATT and CDR2 SNEGSKA (reference sequence). CDR3 length equals 15 residues. Trimming removed 2 bases from V and 0 bases from J, with 11 bases in between. CDR3 DNA: TGCAGTGCTAGACCGAGACAGGATAGCAATCAGCCCCAGCATTTT. Translated: CSARPRQDSNQPQHF.

This chain uses TRBV9 with TRBJ1-1; D is possibly TRBD1 (5 bases). Between the trimmed V and J ends, which lost 3 bases and 3 bases, there was a span of 9 bases. The CDR3 length is 13 residues. Germline-derived CDR1 and CDR2 are SGDLS and YYNGEE. CDR3 in DNA: TGTGCCAGCAGCGGGGGGTGGGACACTGAAGCTTTCTTT. It encodes CASSGGWDTEAFF.

Remarks on this clonotype: One junction end does not reproduce the germline sequence, and a read error may be involved. This sequence joins TRBV20-1 and TRBJ2-1; D may correspond to TRBD1 or TRBD2 (7 bases each). This CDR3 has 15 residues. Germline V gene sequence: CDR1 DFQATT, CDR2 SNEGSKA (reference sequence). The CDR3 reads CSAVSGGGSYNGQFF. The CDR3 bases are TGCAGTGCCGTCTCAGGGGGGGGCTCCTACAATGGGCAGTTCTTC.

V and J are TRBV5-5 and TRBJ2-1, with no clear D. V lost 3 bases to trimming and J lost 6 bases, with 10 bases between them. CDR3 size: 13 residues. Germline V gene sequence: CDR1 SGHKS, CDR2 YYEKEE (reference sequence). CDR3 in amino acids: CASSSDGSNEQFF. CDR3 DNA: TGTGCCAGCAGCTCGGACGGATCCAATGAGCAGTTCTTC.

This clonotype was counted a few times. The chain employs TRBV18 and TRBJ2-1, with 13 positions matching TRBD2. V trimming: 6 bases; J trimming: 0 bases; junction bases outside the gene matches: 8. The CDR3 covers 18 residues. From germline, CDR1 is KGHSH and CDR2 LQKENI. CDR3 nucleotide sequence: TGTGCCAGCTCCGTAACTAGCGGGGGGGTGATCTCCTACAATGAGCAGTTCTTC. Translation: CASSVTSGGVISYNEQFF.

This clonotype was detected only a few times. The chain recombines TRBV7-9 with TRBJ1-2; TRBD1 is a possible D gene (5 bases). Germline V CDR1 and CDR2: SEHNR, FQNEAQ (reference sequence). V lost 5 bases to trimming and J lost 0 bases, with 13 bases between them. The CDR3 runs 15 residues. CDR3 in amino acids: CASSRGDLANYGYTF. The DNA for the CDR3 is TGTGCCAGCAGCCGAGGGGACTTAGCTAACTATGGCTACACCTTC.

The V gene is TRBV7-2, the J gene TRBJ2-2; D ambiguous. Looked up from germline, CDR1 is SGHTA and CDR2 is FQGNSA. Trimming cost V 5 bases and J 3 bases, with 13 bases left between them. This CDR3 has 15 amino acids. Here the CDR3 reads CASSPRPPDTGELFF. The CDR3 nucleotides are TGTGCCAGCAGCCCCCGGCCCCCCGACACCGGGGAGCTGTTTTTT.

CDR3 sequence: CASSETGARNSPLHF. The CDR3 DNA follows: TGTGCCAGCAGCGAAACAGGGGCGAGGAATTCACCCCTCCACTTT. V and J are TRBV7-3 and TRBJ1-6; TRBD1 aligns across 7 bases. Germline V CDR1 and CDR2: SGHTA, FQGTGA. Trimming took 5 bases from V and 7 from J; bases not matched to a gene: 8. The CDR3 runs to 15 residues.